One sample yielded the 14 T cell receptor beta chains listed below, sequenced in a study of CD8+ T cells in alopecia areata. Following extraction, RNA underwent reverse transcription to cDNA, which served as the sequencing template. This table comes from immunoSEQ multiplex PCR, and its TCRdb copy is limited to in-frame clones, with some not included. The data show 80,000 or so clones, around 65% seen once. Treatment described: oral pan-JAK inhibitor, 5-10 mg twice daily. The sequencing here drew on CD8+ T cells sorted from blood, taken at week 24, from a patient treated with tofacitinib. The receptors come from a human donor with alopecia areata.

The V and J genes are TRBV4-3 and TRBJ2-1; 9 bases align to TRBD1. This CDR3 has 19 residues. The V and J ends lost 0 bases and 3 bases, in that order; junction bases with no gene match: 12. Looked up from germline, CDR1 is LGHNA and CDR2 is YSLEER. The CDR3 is CASSQDWGTGRPLYNEQFF. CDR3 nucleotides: TGCGCCAGCAGCCAAGATTGGGGGACAGGGAGGCCCCTCTACAATGAGCAGTTCTTC.

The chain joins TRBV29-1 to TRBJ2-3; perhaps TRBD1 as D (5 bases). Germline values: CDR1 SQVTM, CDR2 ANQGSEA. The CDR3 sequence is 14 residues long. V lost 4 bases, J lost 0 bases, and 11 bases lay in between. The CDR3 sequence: CSVALQESTDTQYF. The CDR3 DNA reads TGCAGCGTTGCTTTACAGGAGAGCACAGATACGCAGTATTTT.

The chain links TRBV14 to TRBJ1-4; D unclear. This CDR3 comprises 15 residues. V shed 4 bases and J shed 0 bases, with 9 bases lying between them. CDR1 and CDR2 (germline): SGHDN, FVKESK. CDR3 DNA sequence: TGTGCCAGCAGCCTCACTACTGCAACTAATGAAAAACTGTTTTTT. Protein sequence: CASSLTTATNEKLFF.

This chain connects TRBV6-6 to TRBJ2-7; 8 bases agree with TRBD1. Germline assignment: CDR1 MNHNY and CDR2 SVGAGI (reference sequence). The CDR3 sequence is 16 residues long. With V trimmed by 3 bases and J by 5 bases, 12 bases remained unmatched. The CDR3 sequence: CASSYYAETGVHEQYF. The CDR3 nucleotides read TGTGCCAGCAGTTATTATGCTGAGACAGGGGTTCACGAGCAGTACTTC.

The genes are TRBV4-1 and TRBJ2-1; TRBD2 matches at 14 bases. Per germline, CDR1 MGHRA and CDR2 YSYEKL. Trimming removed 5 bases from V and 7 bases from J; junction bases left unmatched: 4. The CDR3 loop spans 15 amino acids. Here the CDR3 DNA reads TGCGCCAGCAGCTCCAGGACTAGCGGGGGGAATGAGCAGTTCTTC. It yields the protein CASSSRTSGGNEQFF.

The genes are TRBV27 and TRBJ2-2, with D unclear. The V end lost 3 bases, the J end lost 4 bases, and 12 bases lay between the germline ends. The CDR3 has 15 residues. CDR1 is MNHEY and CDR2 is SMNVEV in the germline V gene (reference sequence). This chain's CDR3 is CASSFGLLGTGELFF. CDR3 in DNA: TGTGCCAGCAGTTTTGGTCTCTTAGGCACCGGGGAGCTGTTTTTT.

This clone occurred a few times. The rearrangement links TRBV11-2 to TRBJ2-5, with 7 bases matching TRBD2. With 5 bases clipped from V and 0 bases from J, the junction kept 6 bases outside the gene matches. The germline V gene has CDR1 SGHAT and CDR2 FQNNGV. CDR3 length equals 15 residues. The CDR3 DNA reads TGTGCCAGCAGCCAAATCGCGGGGGACCAAGAGACCCAGTACTTC. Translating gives CASSQIAGDQETQYF.

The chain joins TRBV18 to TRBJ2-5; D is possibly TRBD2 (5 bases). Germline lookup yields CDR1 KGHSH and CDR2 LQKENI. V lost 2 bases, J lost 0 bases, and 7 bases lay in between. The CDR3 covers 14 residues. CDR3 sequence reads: CASSPRRDQETQYF. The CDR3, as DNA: TGTGCCAGCTCACCAAGGCGGGACCAAGAGACCCAGTACTTC.

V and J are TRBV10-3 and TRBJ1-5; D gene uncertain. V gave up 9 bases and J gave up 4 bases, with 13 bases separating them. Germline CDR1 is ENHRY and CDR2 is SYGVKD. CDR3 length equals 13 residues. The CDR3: CAIPWRRNQPQHF. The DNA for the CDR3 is TGTGCCATACCCTGGAGGAGGAATCAGCCCCAGCATTTT.

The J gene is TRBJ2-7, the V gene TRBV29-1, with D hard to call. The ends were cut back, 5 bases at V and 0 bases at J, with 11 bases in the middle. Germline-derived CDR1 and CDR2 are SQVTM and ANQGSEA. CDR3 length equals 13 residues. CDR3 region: CSVRADSSYEQYF. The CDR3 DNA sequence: TGCAGCGTTCGGGCGGATAGCTCCTACGAGCAGTACTTC.

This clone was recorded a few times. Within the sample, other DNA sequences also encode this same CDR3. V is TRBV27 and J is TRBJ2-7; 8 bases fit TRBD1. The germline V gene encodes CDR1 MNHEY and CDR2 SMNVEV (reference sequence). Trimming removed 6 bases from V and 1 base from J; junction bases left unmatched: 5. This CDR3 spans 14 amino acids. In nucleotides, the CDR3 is TGTGCCAGCAGCTTCGGGACAGGTTCCTACGAGCAGTACTTC. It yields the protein CASSFGTGSYEQYF.

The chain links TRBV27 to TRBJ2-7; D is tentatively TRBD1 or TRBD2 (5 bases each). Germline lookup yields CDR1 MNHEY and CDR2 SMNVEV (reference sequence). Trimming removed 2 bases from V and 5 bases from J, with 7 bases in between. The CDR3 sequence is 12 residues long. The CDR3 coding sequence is TGTGCCAGCAGTTTAATGGGGGACGAGCAGTACTTC. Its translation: CASSLMGDEQYF.

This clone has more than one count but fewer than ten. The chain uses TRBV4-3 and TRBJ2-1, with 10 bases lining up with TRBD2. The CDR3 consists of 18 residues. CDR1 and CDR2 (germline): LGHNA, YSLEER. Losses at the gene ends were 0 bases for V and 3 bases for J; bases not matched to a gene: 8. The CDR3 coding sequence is TGCGCCAGCAGCCAAGATAGGATCCTAGCGGGAGTCTACAATGAGCAGTTCTTC. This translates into CASSQDRILAGVYNEQFF.

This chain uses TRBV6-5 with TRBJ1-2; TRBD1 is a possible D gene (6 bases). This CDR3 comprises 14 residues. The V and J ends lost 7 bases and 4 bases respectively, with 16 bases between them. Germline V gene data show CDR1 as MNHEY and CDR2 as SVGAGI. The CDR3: CASITIRGGYGYTF. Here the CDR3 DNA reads TGTGCCAGCATCACTATCAGGGGCGGCTATGGCTACACCTTC.